The rows below give T cell receptor beta chains drawn from one sample of a study of T cells after somatic rescue of genetic block. TCRdb's table, derived via immunoSEQ multiplex PCR, lists solely in-frame clones and lacks some. This repertoire shows tens of thousands of clones, just under 95% found once; its top ten account for 2.9%. The source material was peripheral blood mononuclear cells (PBMCs). Receptors originate from a man between 40 and 49 years old. Each CDR3 is given with its conserved first and last residue. A D gene is named only where the DNA matches it firmly. The size of a clone is reported for some rows only, either as once, few or many, or as a class for expanded clones.

V gene	clone size	D gene	J gene	CDR3 protein	CDR3 DNA
TRBV7-2	-	TRBD2	TRBJ2-1	CASSLSRGAYNEQFF	TGTGCCAGCAGCTTATCCCGGGGGGCCTACAATGAGCAGTTCTTC
TRBV11-1	-	-	TRBJ2-1	CASSRTNEQFF	TGTGCCAGCAGCCGGACTAATGAGCAGTTCTTC
TRBV28	-	-	TRBJ2-7	CASSLGTGIYEQYF	TGTGCCAGCAGTTTAGGGACGGGGATCTACGAGCAGTACTTC
TRBV7-3	-	-	TRBJ2-2	CASSPTRGGELFF	TGTGCCAGCAGCCCCACGAGAGGTGGGGAGCTGTTTTTT
TRBV11-3	-	TRBD1	TRBJ2-2	CASSDNRGRAGELFF	TGTGCCAGCAGCGATAACAGGGGGCGGGCCGGGGAGCTGTTTTTT
TRBV10-2	-	-	TRBJ2-2	CASAISWSGELFF	TGCGCCAGCGCCATTAGTTGGTCCGGGGAGCTGTTTTTT
TRBV11-2	-	TRBD1	TRBJ1-3	CASSSPTGGVINTIYF	TGTGCCAGCAGCTCCCCGACAGGGGGCGTCATCAACACCATATATTTT
TRBV7-8	-	TRBD2	TRBJ2-3	CASSRGETDTQYF	TGTGCCAGCAGCCGGGGGGAGACAGATACGCAGTATTTT
TRBV2	-	TRBD1	TRBJ2-3	CASSEGQGGTDTQYF	TGTGCCAGCAGTGAAGGACAGGGAGGCACAGATACGCAGTATTTT
TRBV6-5	once	-	TRBJ2-7	CASSYSRGGRYEQYF	TGTGCCAGCAGTTACTCTCGCGGGGGCCGCTACGAGCAGTACTTC
TRBV7-2	-	-	TRBJ2-1	CASPGGRSHNEQFF	TGTGCCAGTCCAGGGGGGCGAAGCCACAATGAGCAGTTCTTC
TRBV9	-	-	TRBJ2-5	CASSVGLDIQYQETQYF	TGTGCCAGCAGCGTAGGGTTGGACATACAGTACCAAGAGACCCAGTACTTC
TRBV7-2	-	-	TRBJ2-7	CASSLGSVSYEQYF	TGTGCCAGCAGCTTAGGATCGGTATCCTACGAGCAGTACTTC
TRBV19	-	-	TRBJ2-5	CASSRNSLQETQYF	TGTGCCAGTAGTAGGAACAGCCTCCAAGAGACCCAGTACTTC
TRBV2	-	TRBD1	TRBJ1-2	CASSAYRQGASYGYTF	TGTGCCAGCAGTGCATATCGACAGGGAGCTAGCTATGGCTACACCTTC
TRBV28	-	-	TRBJ2-6	CASSSPFSGANVLTF	TGTGCCAGCAGTTCCCCGTTCTCTGGGGCCAACGTCCTGACTTTC
TRBV5-3	-	-	TRBJ2-7	CARSLEIASYEQYF	TGTGCCAGAAGCTTGGAGATAGCATCCTACGAGCAGTACTTC
TRBV15	-	-	TRBJ1-1	CATSRDFVGARGVTEAFF	TGTGCCACCAGCAGAGATTTTGTCGGCGCCCGGGGGGTCACTGAAGCTTTCTTT
TRBV27	-	-	TRBJ1-2	CASSFSQGRETF	TGTGCCAGCAGTTTCTCGCAGGGGAGAGAGACCTTC
TRBV11-1	-	TRBD2	TRBJ2-1	CASSSDGLAKGNEQFF	TGTGCCAGCAGCAGTGACGGACTAGCCAAGGGCAATGAGCAGTTCTTC
TRBV11-2	-	-	TRBJ2-2	CASSPGGGGELFF	TGTGCCAGCAGCCCCGGGGGTGGCGGGGAGCTGTTTTTT
TRBV12-5	-	TRBD1	TRBJ2-5	CASGPGQGQETQYF	TGTGCTAGTGGCCCTGGACAGGGCCAAGAGACCCAGTACTTC